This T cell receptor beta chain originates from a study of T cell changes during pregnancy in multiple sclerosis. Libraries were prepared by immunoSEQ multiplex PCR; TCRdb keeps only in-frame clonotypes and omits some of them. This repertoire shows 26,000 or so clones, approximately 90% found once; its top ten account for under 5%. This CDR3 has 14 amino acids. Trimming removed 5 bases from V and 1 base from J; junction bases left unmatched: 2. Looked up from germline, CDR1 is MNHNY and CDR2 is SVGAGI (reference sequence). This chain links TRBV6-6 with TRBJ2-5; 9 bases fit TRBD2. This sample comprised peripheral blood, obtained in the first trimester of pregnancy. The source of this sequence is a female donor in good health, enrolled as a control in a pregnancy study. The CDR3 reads CASSPSGAQETQYF. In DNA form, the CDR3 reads TGTGCCAGCAGTCCTAGCGGGGCCCAAGAGACCCAGTACTTC.